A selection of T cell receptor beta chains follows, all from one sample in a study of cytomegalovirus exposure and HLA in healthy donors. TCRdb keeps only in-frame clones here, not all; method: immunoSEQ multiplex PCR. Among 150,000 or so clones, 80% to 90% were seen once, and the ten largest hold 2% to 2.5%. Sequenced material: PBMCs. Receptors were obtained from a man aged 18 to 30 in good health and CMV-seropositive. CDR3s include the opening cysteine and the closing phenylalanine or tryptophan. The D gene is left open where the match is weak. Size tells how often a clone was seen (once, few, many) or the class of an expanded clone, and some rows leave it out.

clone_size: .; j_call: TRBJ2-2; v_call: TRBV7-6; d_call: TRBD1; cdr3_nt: TGTGCCAGCAGTTATGTCGGGACAGAAGTAACCGGGGAGCTGTTTTTT; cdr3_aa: CASSYVGTEVTGELFF
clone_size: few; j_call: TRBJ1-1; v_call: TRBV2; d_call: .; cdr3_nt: TGTGCCAGCAAGGGCAGGGCCGAAGCTTTCTTT; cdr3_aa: CASKGRAEAFF
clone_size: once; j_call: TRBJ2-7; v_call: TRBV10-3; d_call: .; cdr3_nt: TGTGCCATCAGTGAGTCAGCGGCTCCCTACGAGCAGTACTTC; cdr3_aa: CAISESAAPYEQYF
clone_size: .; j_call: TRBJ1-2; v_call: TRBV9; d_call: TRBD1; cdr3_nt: TGTGCCAGCAGCCCTAGTGGGACAGCGTATGGCTACACCTTC; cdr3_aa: CASSPSGTAYGYTF
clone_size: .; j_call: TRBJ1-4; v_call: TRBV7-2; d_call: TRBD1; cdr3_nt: TGTGCCAGCAGCTGGGACAGGGTTGGGGCAAATGAAAAACTGTTTTTT; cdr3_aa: CASSWDRVGANEKLFF
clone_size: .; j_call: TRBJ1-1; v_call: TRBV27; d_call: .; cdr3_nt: TGTGCCAGCAGCACAGGGATAACTGAAGCTTTCTTT; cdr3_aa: CASSTGITEAFF
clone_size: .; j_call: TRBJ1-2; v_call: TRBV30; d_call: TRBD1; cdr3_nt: TGTGCCTGGACCCCATCGCGGGACAGAATACATGGCTACACCTTC; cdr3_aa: CAWTPSRDRIHGYTF
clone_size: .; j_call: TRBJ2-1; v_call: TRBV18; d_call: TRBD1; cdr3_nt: TGTGCCAGCTCACCACCGGGACAGGGAAATGAGCAGTTCTTC; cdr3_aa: CASSPPGQGNEQFF
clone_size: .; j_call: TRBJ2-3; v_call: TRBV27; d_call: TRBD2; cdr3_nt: TGTGCCAGCAGCCTGACTAGCGGGGGGACAGATACGCAGTATTTT; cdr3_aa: CASSLTSGGTDTQYF
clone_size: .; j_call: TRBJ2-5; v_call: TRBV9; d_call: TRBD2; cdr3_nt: TGTGCCAGCAGCGTAGTCCCCACGGGAGGGGAGACCCAGTACTTC; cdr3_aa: CASSVVPTGGETQYF
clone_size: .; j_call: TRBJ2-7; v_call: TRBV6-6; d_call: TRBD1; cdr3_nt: TGTGCCAGCAGTTTAACCGGGACAGGGCCTGTGGAGCAGTACTTC; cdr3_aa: CASSLTGTGPVEQYF
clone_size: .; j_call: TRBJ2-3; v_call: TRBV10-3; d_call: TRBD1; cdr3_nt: TGTGCCATCAGTGAGGGGCCAGGGGGCGGAGATACGCAGTATTTT; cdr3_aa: CAISEGPGGGDTQYF
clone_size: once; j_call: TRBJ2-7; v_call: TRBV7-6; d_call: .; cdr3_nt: TGTGCCAGCAGCTTGGAGAGTGGGAGCTCCTACGAGCAGTACTTC; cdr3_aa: CASSLESGSSYEQYF
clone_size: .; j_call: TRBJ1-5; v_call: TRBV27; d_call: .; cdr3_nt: TGTGCCAGCGGAGGCCAGCCCCAGCATTTT; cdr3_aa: CASGGQPQHF
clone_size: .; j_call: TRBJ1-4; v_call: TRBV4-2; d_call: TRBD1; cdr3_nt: TGTGCCAGCAGCCCCGCCGGGACAGGGAATGAAAAACTGTTTTTT; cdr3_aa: CASSPAGTGNEKLFF
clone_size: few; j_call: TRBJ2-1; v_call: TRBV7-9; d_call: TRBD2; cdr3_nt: TGTGCCAGCAGTCGGGCGGGGGGGGAAAACTACAATGAGCAGTTCTTC; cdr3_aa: CASSRAGGENYNEQFF
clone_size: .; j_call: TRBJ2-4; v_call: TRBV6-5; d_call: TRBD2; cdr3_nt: TGTGCCAGCAGTTCGGGGGGATTGAACATTCAGTACTTC; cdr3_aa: CASSSGGLNIQYF
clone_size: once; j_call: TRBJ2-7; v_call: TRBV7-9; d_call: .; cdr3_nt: TGTGCCAGCAGCCTCCACCGGGGTGAGCAGTACTTC; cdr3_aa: CASSLHRGEQYF